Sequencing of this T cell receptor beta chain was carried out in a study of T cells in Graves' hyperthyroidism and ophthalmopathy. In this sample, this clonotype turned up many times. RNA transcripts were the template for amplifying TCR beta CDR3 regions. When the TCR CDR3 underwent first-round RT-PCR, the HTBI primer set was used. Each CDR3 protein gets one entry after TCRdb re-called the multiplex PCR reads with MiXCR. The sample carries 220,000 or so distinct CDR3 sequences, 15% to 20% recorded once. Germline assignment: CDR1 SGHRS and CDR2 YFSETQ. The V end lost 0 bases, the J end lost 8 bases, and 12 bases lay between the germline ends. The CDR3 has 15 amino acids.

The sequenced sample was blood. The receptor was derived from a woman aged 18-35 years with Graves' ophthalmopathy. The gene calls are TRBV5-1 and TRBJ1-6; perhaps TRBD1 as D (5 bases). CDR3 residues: CASSLEQDGYSPLHF. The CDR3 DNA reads TGCGCCAGCAGCTTGGAACAGGATGGTTATTCACCCCTCCACTTT. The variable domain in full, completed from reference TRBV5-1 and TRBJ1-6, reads KAGVTQTPRYLIKTRGQQVTLSCSPISGHRSVSWYQQTPGQGLQFLFEYFSETQRNKGNFPGRFSGRQFSNSRSEMNVSTLELGDSALYLCASSLEQDGYSPLHFGNGTRLTVT.